The source of this T cell receptor (beta chain) is a study of patients and donors after allogeneic stem cell transplantation. With 5 bases removed from V and 7 bases from J, the gap between germline ends came to 14 bases. The CDR3 extends over 13 amino acids. Germline values: CDR1 LNHNV, CDR2 YYDKDF (reference sequence). TCRdb re-called the RT-PCR reads through MiXCR, storing one row per CDR3 protein. In the table there are 150,000 to 200,000 distinct CDR3 sequences, approximately 28% of which are singletons. This TCR derives from a human donor who was either an allogeneic HSCT recipient or a stem cell or donor lymphocyte infusion donor (not recorded which). It is not recorded whose cells these are; they may come from a transplant donor. Sequenced input: blood, either unsorted or a sorted T cell fraction (not recorded which). The genes are TRBV15 and TRBJ1-1; D uncertain. The CDR3 protein is CATSQRARNEAFF. DNA of the CDR3: TGTGCCACCAGCCAGAGGGCAAGGAATGAAGCTTTCTTT.